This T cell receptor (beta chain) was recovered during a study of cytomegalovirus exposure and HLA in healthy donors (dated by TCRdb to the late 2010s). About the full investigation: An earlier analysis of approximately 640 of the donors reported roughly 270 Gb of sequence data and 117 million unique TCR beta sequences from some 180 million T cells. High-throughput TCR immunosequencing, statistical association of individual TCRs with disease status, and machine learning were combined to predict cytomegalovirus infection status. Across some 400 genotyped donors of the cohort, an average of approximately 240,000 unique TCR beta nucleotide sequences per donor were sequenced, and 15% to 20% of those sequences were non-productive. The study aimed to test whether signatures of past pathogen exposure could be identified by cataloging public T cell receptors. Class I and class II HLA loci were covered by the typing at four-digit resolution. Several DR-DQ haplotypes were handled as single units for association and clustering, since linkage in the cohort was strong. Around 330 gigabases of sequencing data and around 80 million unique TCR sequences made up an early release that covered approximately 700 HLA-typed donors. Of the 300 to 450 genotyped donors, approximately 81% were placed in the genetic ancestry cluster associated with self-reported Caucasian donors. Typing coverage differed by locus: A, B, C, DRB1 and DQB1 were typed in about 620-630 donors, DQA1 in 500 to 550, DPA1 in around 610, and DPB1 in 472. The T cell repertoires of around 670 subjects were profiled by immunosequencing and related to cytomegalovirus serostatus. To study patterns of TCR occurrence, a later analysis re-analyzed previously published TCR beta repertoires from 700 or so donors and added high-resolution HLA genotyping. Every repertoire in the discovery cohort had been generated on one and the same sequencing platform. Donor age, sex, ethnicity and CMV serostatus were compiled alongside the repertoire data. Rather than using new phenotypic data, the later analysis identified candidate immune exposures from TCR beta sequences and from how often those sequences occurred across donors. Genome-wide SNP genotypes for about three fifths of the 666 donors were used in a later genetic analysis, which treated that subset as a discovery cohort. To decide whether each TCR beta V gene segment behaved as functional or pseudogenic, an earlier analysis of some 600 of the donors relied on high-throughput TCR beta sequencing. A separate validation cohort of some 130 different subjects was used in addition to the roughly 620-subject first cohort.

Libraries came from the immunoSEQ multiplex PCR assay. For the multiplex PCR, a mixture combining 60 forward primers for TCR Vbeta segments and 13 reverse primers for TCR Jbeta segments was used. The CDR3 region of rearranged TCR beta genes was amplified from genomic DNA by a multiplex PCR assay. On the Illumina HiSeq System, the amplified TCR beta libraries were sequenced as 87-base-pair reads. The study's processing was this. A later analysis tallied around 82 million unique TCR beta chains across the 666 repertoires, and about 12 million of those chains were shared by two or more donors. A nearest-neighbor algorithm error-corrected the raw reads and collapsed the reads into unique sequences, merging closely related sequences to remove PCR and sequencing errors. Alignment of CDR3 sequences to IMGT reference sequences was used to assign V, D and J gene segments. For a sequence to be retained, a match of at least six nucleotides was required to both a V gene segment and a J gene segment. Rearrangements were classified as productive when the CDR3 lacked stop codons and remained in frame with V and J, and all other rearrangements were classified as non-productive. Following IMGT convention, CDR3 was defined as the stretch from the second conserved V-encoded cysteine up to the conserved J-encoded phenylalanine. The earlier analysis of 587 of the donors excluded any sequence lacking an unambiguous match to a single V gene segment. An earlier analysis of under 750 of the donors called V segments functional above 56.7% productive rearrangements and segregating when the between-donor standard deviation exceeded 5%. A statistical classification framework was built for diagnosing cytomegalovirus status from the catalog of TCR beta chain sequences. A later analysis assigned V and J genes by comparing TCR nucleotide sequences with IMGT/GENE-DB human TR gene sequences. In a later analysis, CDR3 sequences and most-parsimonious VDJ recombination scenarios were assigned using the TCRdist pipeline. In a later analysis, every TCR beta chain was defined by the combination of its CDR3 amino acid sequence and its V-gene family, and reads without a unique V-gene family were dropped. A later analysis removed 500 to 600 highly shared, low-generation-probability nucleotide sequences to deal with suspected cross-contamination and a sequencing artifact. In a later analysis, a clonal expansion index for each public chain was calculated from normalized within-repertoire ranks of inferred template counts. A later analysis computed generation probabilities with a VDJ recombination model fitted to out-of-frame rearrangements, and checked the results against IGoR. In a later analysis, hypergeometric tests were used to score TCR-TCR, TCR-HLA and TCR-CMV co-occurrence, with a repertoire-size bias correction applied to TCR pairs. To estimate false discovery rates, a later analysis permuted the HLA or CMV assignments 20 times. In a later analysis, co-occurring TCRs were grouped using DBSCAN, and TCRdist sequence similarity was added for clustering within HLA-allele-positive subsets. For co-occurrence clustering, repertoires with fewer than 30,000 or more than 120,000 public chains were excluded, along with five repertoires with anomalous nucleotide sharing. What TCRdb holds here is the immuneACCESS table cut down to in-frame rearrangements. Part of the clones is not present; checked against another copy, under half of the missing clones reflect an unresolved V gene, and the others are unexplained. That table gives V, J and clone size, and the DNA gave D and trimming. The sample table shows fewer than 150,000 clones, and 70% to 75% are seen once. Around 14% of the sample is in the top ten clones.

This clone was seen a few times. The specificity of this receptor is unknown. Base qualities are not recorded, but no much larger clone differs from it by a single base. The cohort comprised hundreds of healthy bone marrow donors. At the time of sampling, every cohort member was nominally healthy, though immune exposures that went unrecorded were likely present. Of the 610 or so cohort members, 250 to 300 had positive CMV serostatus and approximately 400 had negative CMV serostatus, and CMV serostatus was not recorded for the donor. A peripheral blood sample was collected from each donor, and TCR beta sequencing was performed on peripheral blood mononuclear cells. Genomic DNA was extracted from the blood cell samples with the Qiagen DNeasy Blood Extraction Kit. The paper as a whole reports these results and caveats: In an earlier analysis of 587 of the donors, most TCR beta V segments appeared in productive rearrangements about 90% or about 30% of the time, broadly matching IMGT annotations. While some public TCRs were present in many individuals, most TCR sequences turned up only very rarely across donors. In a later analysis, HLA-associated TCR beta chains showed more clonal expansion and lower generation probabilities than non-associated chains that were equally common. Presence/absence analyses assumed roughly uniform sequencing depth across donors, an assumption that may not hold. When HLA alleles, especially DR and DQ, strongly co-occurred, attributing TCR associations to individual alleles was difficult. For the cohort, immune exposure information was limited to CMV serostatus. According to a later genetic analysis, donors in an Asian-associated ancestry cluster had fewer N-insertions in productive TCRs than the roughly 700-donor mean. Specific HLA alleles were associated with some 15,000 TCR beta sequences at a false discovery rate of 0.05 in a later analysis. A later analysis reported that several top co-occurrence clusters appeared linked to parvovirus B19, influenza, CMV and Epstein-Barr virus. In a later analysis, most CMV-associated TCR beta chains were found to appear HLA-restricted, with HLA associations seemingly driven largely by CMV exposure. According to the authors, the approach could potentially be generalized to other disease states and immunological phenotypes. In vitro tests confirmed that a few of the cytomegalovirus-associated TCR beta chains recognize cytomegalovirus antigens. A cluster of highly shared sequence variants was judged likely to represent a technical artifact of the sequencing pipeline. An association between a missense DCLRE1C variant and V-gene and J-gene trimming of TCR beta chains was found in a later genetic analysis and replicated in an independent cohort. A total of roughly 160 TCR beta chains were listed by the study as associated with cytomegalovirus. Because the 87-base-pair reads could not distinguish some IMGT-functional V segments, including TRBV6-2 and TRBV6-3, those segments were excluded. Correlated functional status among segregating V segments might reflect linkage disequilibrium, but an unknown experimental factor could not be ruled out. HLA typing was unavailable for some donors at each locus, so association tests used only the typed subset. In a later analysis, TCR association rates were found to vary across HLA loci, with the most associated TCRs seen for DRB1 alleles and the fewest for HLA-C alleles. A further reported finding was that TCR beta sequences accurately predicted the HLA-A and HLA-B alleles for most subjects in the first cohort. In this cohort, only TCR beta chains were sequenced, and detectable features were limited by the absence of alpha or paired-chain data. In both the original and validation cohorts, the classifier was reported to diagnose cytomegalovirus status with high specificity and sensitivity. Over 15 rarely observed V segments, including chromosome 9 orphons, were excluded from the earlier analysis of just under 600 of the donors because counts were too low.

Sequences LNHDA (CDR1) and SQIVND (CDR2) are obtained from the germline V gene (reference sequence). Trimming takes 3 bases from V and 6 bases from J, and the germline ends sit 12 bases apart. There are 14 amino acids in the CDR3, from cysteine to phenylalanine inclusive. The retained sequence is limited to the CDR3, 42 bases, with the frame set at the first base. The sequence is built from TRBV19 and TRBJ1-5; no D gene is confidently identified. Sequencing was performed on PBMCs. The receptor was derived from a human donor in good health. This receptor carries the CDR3 CASSIGAEGQPQHF. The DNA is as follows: TGTGCCAGTAGTATCGGAGCGGAGGGTCAGCCCCAGCATTTT.